In its sample, the clone carrying this T cell receptor beta chain was seen many times. CDR1 DFQATT and CDR2 SNEGSKA come from the germline V gene (reference sequence). V shed 5 bases, J shed 4 bases, and the junction held 6 bases outside the gene matches. The CDR3 has 14 residues. These data come from a study of T-cell reconstitution after alpha-beta-depleted transplantation in children. Unique molecular identifiers tagged the TCRbeta library. TCRdb analysed the PCR reads with MiXCR anew, one entry per CDR3 protein. The repertoire includes fewer than 120,000 distinct CDR3 sequences, 9% to 12% of them detected once, and roughly 8% sits in the top ten.

This chain joins TRBV20-1 and TRBJ2-7; 12 bases fit TRBD2. The material was PBMCs from the stem cell graft donor, obtained from the stem cell graft. The clonotype was recovered from a human donor who donated a stem cell graft to a child with acute lymphoblastic leukemia. The CDR3 DNA sequence: TGCAGTGCTCGGGGACTAGCGGGTGAATACGAGCAGTACTTC. Encoded protein: CSARGLAGEYEQYF.